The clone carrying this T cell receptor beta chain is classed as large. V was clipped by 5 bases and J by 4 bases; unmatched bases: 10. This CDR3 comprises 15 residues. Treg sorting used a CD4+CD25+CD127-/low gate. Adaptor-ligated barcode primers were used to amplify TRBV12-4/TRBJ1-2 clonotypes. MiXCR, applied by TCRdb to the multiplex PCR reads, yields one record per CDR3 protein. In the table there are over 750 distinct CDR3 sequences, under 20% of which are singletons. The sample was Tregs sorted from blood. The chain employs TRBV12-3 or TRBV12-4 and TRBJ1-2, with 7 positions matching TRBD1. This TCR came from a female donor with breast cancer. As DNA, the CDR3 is TGTGCCAGCAGTCCGGGACAGCCTGGAGTCTATGGCTACACCTTC. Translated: CASSPGQPGVYGYTF.